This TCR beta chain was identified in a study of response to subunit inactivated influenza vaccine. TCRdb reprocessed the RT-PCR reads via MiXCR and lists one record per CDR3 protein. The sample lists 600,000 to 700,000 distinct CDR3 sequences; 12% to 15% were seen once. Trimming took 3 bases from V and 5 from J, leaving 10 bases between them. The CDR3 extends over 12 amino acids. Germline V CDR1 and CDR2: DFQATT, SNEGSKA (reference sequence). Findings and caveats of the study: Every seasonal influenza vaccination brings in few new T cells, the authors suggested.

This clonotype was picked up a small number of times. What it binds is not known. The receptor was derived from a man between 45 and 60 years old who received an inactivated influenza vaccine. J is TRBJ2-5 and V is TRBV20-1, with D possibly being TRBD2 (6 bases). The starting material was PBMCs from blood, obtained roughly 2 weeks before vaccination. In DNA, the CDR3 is TGCAGTGCTAGTTGGGGGGTCGAGACCCAGTACTTC. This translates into CSASWGVETQYF.